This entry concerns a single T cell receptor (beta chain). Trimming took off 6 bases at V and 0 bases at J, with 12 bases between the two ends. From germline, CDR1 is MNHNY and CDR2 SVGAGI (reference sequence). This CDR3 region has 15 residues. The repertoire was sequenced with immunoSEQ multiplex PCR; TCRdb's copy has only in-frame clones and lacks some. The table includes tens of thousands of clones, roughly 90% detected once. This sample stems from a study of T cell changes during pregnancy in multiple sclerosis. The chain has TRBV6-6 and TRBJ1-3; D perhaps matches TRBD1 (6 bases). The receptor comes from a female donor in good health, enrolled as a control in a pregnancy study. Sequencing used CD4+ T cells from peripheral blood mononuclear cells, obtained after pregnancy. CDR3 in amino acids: CASRTGTISGNTIYF. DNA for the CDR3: TGTGCCAGCAGAACCGGGACAATCTCTGGAAACACCATATATTTT.